This paragraph reports one TCR beta chain. The data originate from a study of blood T cells in healthy people across ages. Study summary: Template-switching capture recovered about one barcoded beta molecule per two T cells.

The V segment lost 4 bases and the J segment 6 bases; nucleotides outside the gene matches: 2. The CDR3 spans 13 residues. Germline V gene lookup returns CDR1 SGHTA and CDR2 FQGNSA. Sample-barcoded 5' priming and a J-beta primer mix drove a second PCR of roughly 6 to 12 cycles. TCRdb re-derived calls from the 5' RACE reads in MiXCR, one entry per CDR3 protein. The table shows about 400,000 distinct CDR3 sequences, with 45% to 60% occurring only once. Each donor supplied about 9.6 milliliters of peripheral blood. The origin of this receptor is a man in his fifties or sixties in good health. The sequenced sample was blood. The chain recombines TRBV7-2 with TRBJ1-5; 8 bases align to TRBD1. The CDR3 DNA is TGTGCCAGCAGCTCGACAGGGGTTCAGCCCCAGCATTTT. Protein sequence: CASSSTGVQPQHF.